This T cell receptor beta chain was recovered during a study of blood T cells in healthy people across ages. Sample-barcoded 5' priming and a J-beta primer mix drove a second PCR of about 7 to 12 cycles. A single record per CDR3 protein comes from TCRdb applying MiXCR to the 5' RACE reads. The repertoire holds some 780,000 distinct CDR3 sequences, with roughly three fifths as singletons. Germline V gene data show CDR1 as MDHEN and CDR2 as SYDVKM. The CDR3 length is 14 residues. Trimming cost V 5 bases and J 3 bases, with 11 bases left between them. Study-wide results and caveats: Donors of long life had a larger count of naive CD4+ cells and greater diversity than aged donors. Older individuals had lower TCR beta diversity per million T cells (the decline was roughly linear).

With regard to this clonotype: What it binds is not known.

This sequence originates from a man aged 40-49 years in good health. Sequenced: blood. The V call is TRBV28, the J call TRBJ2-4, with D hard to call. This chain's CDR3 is CASSQPVGKNIQYF. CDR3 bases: TGTGCCAGCAGTCAGCCCGTGGGCAAAAACATTCAGTACTTC.